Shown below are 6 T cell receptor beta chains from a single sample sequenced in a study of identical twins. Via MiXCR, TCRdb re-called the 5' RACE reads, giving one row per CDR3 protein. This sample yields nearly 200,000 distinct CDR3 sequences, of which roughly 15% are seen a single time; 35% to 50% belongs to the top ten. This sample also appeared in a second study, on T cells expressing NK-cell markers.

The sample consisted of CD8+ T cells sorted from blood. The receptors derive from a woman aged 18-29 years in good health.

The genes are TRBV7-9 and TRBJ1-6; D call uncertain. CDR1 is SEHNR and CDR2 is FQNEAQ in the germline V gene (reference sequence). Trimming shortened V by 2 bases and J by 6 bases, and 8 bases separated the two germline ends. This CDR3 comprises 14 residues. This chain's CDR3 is CASSLPWGNSPLHF. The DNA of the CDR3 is TGTGCCAGCAGCTTACCCTGGGGTAATTCACCCCTCCACTTT. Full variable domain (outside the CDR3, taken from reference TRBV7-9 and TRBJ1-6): DTGVSQNPRHKITKRGQNVTFRCDPISEHNRLYWYRQTLGQGPEFLTYFQNEAQLEKSRLLSDRFSAERPKGSFSTLEIQRTEQGDSAMYLCASSLPWGNSPLHFGNGTRLTVT.

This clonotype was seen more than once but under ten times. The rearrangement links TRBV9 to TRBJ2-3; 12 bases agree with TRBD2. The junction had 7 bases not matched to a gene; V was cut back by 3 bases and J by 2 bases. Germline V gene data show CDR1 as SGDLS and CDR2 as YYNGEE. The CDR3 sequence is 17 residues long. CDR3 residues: CASSAQGLAGNTDTQYF. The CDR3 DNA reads TGTGCCAGCAGCGCCCAGGGACTAGCGGGCAACACAGATACGCAGTATTTT.

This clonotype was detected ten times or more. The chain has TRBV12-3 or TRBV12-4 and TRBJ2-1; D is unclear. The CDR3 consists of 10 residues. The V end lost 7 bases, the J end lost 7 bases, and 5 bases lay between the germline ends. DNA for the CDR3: TGTGCCAGCACCGGTAATGAGCAGTTCTTC. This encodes CASTGNEQFF.

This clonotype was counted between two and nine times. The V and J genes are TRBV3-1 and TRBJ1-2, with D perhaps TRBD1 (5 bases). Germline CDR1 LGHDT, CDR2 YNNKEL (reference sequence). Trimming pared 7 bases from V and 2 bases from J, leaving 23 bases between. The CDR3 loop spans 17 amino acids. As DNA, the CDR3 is TGTGCCAGCAACCTAGGGACGTCTTCTTCGGCCAACTATGGCTACACCTTC. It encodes CASNLGTSSSANYGYTF.

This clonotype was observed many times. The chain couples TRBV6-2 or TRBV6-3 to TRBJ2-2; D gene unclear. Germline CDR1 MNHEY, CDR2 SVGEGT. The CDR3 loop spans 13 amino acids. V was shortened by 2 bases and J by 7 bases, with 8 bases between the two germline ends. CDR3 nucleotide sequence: TGTGCCAGCAGTTACGCAGCAGGCGGGGAGCTGTTTTTT. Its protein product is CASSYAAGGELFF.

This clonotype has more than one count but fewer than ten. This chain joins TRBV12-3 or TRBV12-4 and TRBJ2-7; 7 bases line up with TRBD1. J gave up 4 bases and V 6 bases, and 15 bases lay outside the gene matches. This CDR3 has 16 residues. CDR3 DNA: TGTGCCAGCAGCCCCTCGACAGGGTCCTTCCGTTACGAGCAGTACTTC. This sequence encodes CASSPSTGSFRYEQYF.